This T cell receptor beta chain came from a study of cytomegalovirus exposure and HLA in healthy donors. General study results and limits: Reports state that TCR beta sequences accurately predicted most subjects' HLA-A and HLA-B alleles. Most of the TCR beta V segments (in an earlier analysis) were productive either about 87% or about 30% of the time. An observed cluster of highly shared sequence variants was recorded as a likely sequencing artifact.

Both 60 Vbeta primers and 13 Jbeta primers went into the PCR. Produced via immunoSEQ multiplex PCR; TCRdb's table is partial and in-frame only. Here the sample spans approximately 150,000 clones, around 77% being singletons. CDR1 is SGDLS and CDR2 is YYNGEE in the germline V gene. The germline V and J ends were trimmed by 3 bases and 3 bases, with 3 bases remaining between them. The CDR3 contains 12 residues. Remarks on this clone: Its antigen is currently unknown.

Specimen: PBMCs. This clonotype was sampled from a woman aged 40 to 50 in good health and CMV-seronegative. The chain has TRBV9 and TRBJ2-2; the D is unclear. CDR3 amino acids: CASSAYTGELFF. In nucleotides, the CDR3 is TGTGCCAGCAGCGCTTACACCGGGGAGCTGTTTTTT.